One T cell receptor beta chain is described in this entry. Antigen: not known. Documented treatment: approximately 9-day PBMC culture with coronavirus spike peptide pools or control peptides (ViraFEST assay). The sample originates from a study of vaccination and CD4 T cells after COVID-19. CDR1 and CDR2 from the germline V gene are SGHTA and FQGNSA. Trimming stripped 5 bases from V and 3 bases from J, with 13 bases between. The CDR3 runs to 14 residues. Once obtained from cultured CD4+ T cells, the DNA was sequenced using the Oncomine TCR Beta short-read assay. Using its own MiXCR run on the PCR reads, TCRdb lists one record per CDR3 protein. In the table there are around 10,000 distinct CDR3 sequences, approximately 50% of which are singletons.

Sequenced: CD4+ T cells from blood, cultured in vitro. The chain combines TRBV7-2 with TRBJ1-1; D possibly corresponds to TRBD1 (5 bases). This clonotype originated in a human donor who had recovered from COVID-19. DNA for the CDR3: TGTGCCAGCAGCCGAACCGGGACTGACACTGAAGCTTTCTTT. Translated, it gives CASSRTGTDTEAFF.